This TCR beta chain was identified in a study of post-analysis software for immune sequencing data. Overall study context: Disease courses included relapsing-remitting, secondary progressive and progressive-relapsing multiple sclerosis.

The TCR beta cDNA libraries carried unique molecular identifiers. TCRdb re-derived calls from the PCR reads in MiXCR, one entry per CDR3 protein. The data hold hundreds of thousands of distinct CDR3 sequences, with 25% to 30% observed a single time. Study-wide results and caveats: Relative to controls, patients had roughly five TRBV segments at higher frequency, with TRBV5-6, TRBV5-1 and TRBV20-1 among these. Pronounced co-clustering by F measure was evident among identically batched samples.

In the case of this clonotype: The antigen remains undetermined.

CDR3 length equals 15 residues. V shed 7 bases and J 4 bases; nucleotides not matched to a gene: 6. Germline values: CDR1 MNHEY, CDR2 SMNVEV (reference sequence). The source is a girl aged 5-17 years with multiple sclerosis. The V call is TRBV27, the J call TRBJ2-1; TRBD1 agrees at 11 bases. Sequencing used blood. The CDR3 loop is CASTPGTGGYNEQFF. The CDR3 nucleotides read TGTGCCAGCACTCCCGGGACAGGGGGTTACAATGAGCAGTTCTTC.